The T cell receptor (beta chain) under discussion was sequenced for a study of T cell responses to AZD1222 COVID-19 vaccine. Study-wide results and caveats: Distributed over spike, vaccine-associated CD4 TCRs predominated at 160-218 and 743-854. Two AZD1222 administrations were followed by greater Spike-specific TCR breadth and depth. Most donors were white British, females outnumbered males, and clonal diversity was possibly underestimated. Only 5 to 7 AZD1222 recipients were seropositive at baseline.

The protocol was immunoSEQ multiplex PCR, while the TCRdb copy is restricted to in-frame clones and leaves out a portion. The sample contains over 150,000 clones, about 91% of which appear only once. Germline V gene sequence: CDR1 SGHAT, CDR2 FQDESV (reference sequence). V was cut by 5 bases and J by 8 bases, with 15 bases left in between. The CDR3 consists of 13 residues. About this clone: Its cognate antigen is unknown.

This specimen was peripheral blood, taken on day 0 of AZD1222 vaccination. This sequence joins TRBV11-1 and TRBJ1-2; D not resolved. The receptor comes from an adult in good health. The DNA of the CDR3 is TGTGCCAGCAGCCTAGACCCCCAAATGGGCTACACCTTC. It codes for CASSLDPQMGYTF.